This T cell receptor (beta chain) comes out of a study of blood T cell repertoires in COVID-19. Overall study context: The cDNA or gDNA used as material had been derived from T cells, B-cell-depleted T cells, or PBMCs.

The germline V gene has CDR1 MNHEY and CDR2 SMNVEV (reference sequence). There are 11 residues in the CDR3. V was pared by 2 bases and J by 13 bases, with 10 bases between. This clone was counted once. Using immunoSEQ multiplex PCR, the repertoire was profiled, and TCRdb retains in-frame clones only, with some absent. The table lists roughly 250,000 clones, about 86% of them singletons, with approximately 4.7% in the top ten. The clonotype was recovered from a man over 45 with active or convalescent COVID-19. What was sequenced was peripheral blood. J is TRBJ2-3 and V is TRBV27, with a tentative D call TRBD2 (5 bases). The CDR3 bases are TGTGCCAGCAGTTTAAGCGGATCCGAGTATTTT. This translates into CASSLSGSEYF.